The 18 T cell receptor beta chains presented below share a single source sample, sequenced in a study of response to subunit inactivated influenza vaccine. One entry per CDR3 protein results from TCRdb running MiXCR on the RT-PCR reads. The sample has around 760,000 distinct CDR3 sequences; over 11% are singletons. The material sequenced was PBMCs from blood, taken 14 to 15 days before vaccination. The receptors come from a man in his fifties or sixties who received an inactivated influenza vaccine.

This clonotype was observed a handful of times. The V and J genes are TRBV6-5 and TRBJ2-2; either TRBD1 or TRBD2 may fit D (5 bases each). This CDR3 has 16 residues. Germline V gene lookup returns CDR1 MNHEY and CDR2 SVGAGI. Deletions cut 2 bases from V and 5 bases from J, with 15 bases between. The CDR3 loop reads CASSYRGRVGTGELFF. CDR3 in DNA: TGTGCCAGCAGTTACCGGGGCAGGGTGGGGACCGGGGAGCTGTTTTTT.

This clonotype was found a few times. The V gene is TRBV19, the J gene TRBJ1-1; D possibly corresponds to TRBD1 (6 bases). With 6 bases removed from V and 3 bases from J, the gap between germline ends came to 8 bases. CDR3 length equals 12 residues. Germline loops: CDR1 LNHDA, CDR2 SQIVND (reference sequence). The CDR3 reads CASSNRDTEAFF. The DNA for the CDR3 is TGTGCCAGTAGCAACAGGGACACTGAAGCTTTCTTT.

The chain employs TRBV6-2 or TRBV6-3 and TRBJ2-3; 8 bases are a match to TRBD2. Unmatched junction bases numbered 5, after V lost 3 bases and J lost 0 bases. The germline gives CDR1 MNHEY, CDR2 SVGEGT. There are 16 residues in the CDR3. CDR3 amino acids: CASSYQRGPSTDTQYF. The DNA for the CDR3 is TGTGCCAGCAGTTATCAGCGGGGGCCTAGCACAGATACGCAGTATTTT.

This chain uses TRBV20-1 with TRBJ2-3; D perhaps matches TRBD2 (6 bases). Trimming took 0 bases from V and 5 from J, leaving 15 bases between them. Germline V gives CDR1 DFQATT, CDR2 SNEGSKA (reference sequence). This CDR3 has 15 amino acids. The chain's CDR3 is CSARDSTGVRDTQYF. CDR3 coding DNA: TGCAGTGCTAGAGATTCAACGGGGGTAAGAGATACGCAGTATTTT.

The chain has TRBV20-1 and TRBJ2-3, with 11 bases identical to TRBD2. The CDR3 has 15 residues. V lost 5 bases, J lost 3 bases, and 7 bases stayed unmatched. Germline lookup yields CDR1 DFQATT and CDR2 SNEGSKA (reference sequence). CDR3 DNA sequence: TGCAGTGCTCTTAGACTAGCGGGAACGACAGATACGCAGTATTTT. Translated, it gives CSALRLAGTTDTQYF.

The rearrangement links TRBV4-2 to TRBJ2-1; D may be TRBD2 (6 bases). CDR1 is LGHNA and CDR2 is YNFKEQ in the germline V gene. V lost 0 bases, J lost 1 base, and 13 bases lay in between. This CDR3 has 17 residues. Written as DNA, the CDR3 is TGTGCCAGCAGCCAAGATGTCCAGCGGGCGTCCTACAATGAGCAGTTCTTC. This codes for CASSQDVQRASYNEQFF.

CDR3 protein: CASSQQDRANYNYGYTF. DNA for the CDR3: TGCGCCAGCAGCCAACAGGACAGGGCCAACTATAACTATGGCTACACCTTC. The chain links TRBV4-3 to TRBJ1-2; 8 positions match TRBD1. The V segment lost 2 bases and the J segment 1 base; nucleotides outside the gene matches: 9. This CDR3 is 17 amino acids long. CDR1 is LGHNA and CDR2 is YSLEER in the germline V gene.

Points on this clonotype: No conserved phenylalanine or tryptophan ends this CDR3, so it is likely a read error. The V call is TRBV6-2 or TRBV6-3, the J call TRBJ2-1; D not certain. With 6 bases removed from V and 7 bases from J, the gap between germline ends came to 7 bases. The CDR3 sequence is 11 residues long. CDR1 MNHEY and CDR2 SVGEGT come from the germline V gene. The CDR3 DNA reads as TGTGCCAGCAGCCCCATGAATGAGCAGTTCTTA. It specifies CASSPMNEQFL.

CDR3: CASSMPGTSTDTQYF. The CDR3 region has the DNA TGTGCCAGCTCCATGCCGGGCACTAGCACAGATACGCAGTATTTT. The chain joins TRBV3-1 to TRBJ2-3; no reliable D call. V dropped 8 bases and J dropped 0 bases, with 15 bases sitting between them. The CDR3 sequence is 15 residues long. The germline CDR1 and CDR2 sequences are LGHDT and YNNKEL (reference sequence).

The chain uses TRBV4-3 and TRBJ1-2, with unresolved D. This CDR3 is built from 16 residues. Between the trimmed V and J ends, which lost 0 bases and 5 bases, there was a span of 16 bases. Germline V gene sequence: CDR1 LGHNA, CDR2 YSLEER. The CDR3 region is CASSQDIRRPPYGYTF. CDR3 nucleotide sequence: TGCGCCAGCAGCCAAGATATACGGAGGCCCCCGTATGGCTACACCTTC.

This clonotype was counted a few times. The chain's CDR3 is CASTQATGATYEQYF. The CDR3 DNA follows: TGTGCCAGCACCCAAGCGACAGGGGCAACATACGAGCAGTACTTC. V and J are TRBV5-6 and TRBJ2-7, with 8 bases matching TRBD1. Looked up from germline, CDR1 is SGHDT and CDR2 is YYEEEE. Trimming took 6 bases from V and 4 from J; bases not matched to a gene: 12. The CDR3 has 15 residues. Full variable domain (outside the CDR3, taken from reference TRBV5-6 and TRBJ2-7): DAGVTQSPTHLIKTRGQQVTLRCSPKSGHDTVSWYQQALGQGPQFIFQYYEEEERQRGNFPDRFSGHQFPNYSSELNVNALLLGDSALYLCASTQATGATYEQYFGPGTRLTVT.

This clonotype was found a few times. Written as DNA, the CDR3 is TGTGCCAGCAGTGTCGGCGGGTACCAAGAGACCCAGTACTTC. Translated: CASSVGGYQETQYF. The chain uses TRBV6-1 and TRBJ2-5, with D perhaps matching TRBD2 (5 bases). V was trimmed by 4 bases and J by 0 bases, leaving 9 bases between them. CDR1 and CDR2 from the germline V gene are MNHNS and SASEGT. The CDR3 is made up of 14 amino acids.

This clonotype was recorded many times. This chain links TRBV20-1 with TRBJ1-1; tentatively, D is TRBD1 (6 bases). CDR1 and CDR2 from the germline V gene are DFQATT and SNEGSKA (reference sequence). CDR3 length: 15 residues. The ends were cut back, 7 bases at V and 0 bases at J, with 18 bases in the middle. CDR3 region: CSVKPQGTMNTEAFF. CDR3 bases: TGCAGTGTTAAACCTCAGGGGACCATGAACACTGAAGCTTTCTTT.

The J gene is TRBJ1-1, the V gene TRBV7-9; a weak D match, TRBD1 (5 bases). V was clipped by 5 bases and J by 3 bases, with 13 bases between them. Germline lookup yields CDR1 SEHNR and CDR2 FQNEAQ (reference sequence). There are 14 residues in the CDR3. The CDR3 region is CASSRYIGDTEAFF. The CDR3 DNA follows: TGTGCCAGCAGCCGATATATAGGGGACACTGAAGCTTTCTTT.

In this sample, this clonotype turned up a few times. The chain carries TRBV7-9 and TRBJ2-7; no clear D. Trimming took off 1 base at V and 9 bases at J, with 10 bases between the two ends. The CDR3 consists of 12 residues. From germline, CDR1 is SEHNR and CDR2 FQNEAQ (reference sequence). DNA of the CDR3: TGTGCCAGCAGCTTAGGTCTCATGGGGCAGTACTTC. Translating gives CASSLGLMGQYF.

The chain employs TRBV5-4 and TRBJ2-5; no definite D call. The CDR3 has 13 residues. Looked up from germline, CDR1 is SGHNT and CDR2 is YYREEE (reference sequence). The V end lost 4 bases, the J end lost 3 bases, and 10 bases lay between the germline ends. This CDR3 reads CASSPQTEETQYF. CDR3 DNA sequence: TGTGCCAGCAGCCCCCAGACTGAAGAGACCCAGTACTTC.

This clonotype occurred a few times. V is TRBV10-3 and J is TRBJ2-1; tentatively, D is TRBD1 (6 bases). The CDR3 has 17 amino acids. Germline CDR1 and CDR2: ENHRY and SYGVKD. With 1 base removed from V and 6 bases from J, the gap between germline ends came to 19 bases. As DNA, the CDR3 is TGTGCCATCAGTGAGTACCCCCTGGACAGAGGTCGCAATGAGCAGTTCTTC. As protein: CAISEYPLDRGRNEQFF.

The genes are TRBV5-5 and TRBJ2-2, with D possibly being TRBD2 (6 bases). CDR3 length equals 14 residues. With 7 bases removed from V and 4 bases from J, the gap between germline ends came to 14 bases. Germline CDR1 is SGHKS and CDR2 is YYEKEE (reference sequence). The CDR3 sequence: CASGRWRGTGELFF. The CDR3 DNA reads TGTGCCAGCGGCCGGTGGCGGGGCACCGGGGAGCTGTTTTTT.